The 24 T cell receptor beta chains below were found in one sample sequenced in a study of T-cell memory formation after mild COVID-19. TCRdb recomputed calls from the 5' RACE reads with MiXCR, one row per CDR3 protein. The sample yields 65,000 to 95,000 distinct CDR3 sequences, 13% seen once. Sequencing input: PBMCs or a T cell subset sorted from them (not recorded which). These receptors came from a man aged 18 to 29 who had mild COVID-19 (a few samples of this study predate the infection). Cell type and time point are not known.

The chain employs TRBV4-2 and TRBJ2-5; TRBD2 might be the D (7 bases). With 1 base removed from V and 4 bases from J, the gap between germline ends came to 16 bases. From germline, CDR1 is LGHNA and CDR2 YNFKEQ. This CDR3 has 16 amino acids. Written as DNA, the CDR3 is TGTGCCAGCAGCCAAGTCTTAAGAGGGGGGGGAGAGACCCAGTACTTC. Translated, it gives CASSQVLRGGGETQYF.

This chain uses TRBV10-3 with TRBJ1-2; the D is unclear. The CDR3 runs to 12 residues. V was cut by 10 bases and J by 7 bases, with 16 bases left in between. Germline V gives CDR1 ENHRY, CDR2 SYGVKD. The CDR3 coding sequence is TGTGCCACCCGATTGGACTTGGGTGGCTACACCTTC. This codes for CATRLDLGGYTF.

This clonotype was picked up a small number of times. The gene calls are TRBV4-2 and TRBJ2-5, with a possible D match to TRBD1 (5 bases). The V gene lost 2 bases and the J gene lost 5 bases, with 15 bases spanning the gap. This CDR3 is 15 amino acids long. Germline CDR1 is LGHNA and CDR2 is YNFKEQ. The CDR3 protein is CASSQPDQGYETQYF. CDR3 DNA sequence: TGTGCCAGCAGCCAACCGGATCAGGGTTACGAGACCCAGTACTTC.

J is TRBJ1-1 and V is TRBV7-2, with a weak D call TRBD1 (5 bases). From germline, CDR1 is SGHTA and CDR2 FQGNSA. The CDR3 has 14 residues. Trimming cost V 4 bases and J 5 bases, with 14 bases left between them. The CDR3 sequence: CASSSLGGGTEAFF. CDR3 bases: TGTGCCAGCAGCTCCCTGGGGGGTGGGACTGAAGCTTTCTTT.

This chain links TRBV4-3 with TRBJ2-2; D unclear. Trimming took 1 base from V and 2 from J, leaving 8 bases between them. The CDR3 has 15 residues. In germline, CDR1 is LGHNA, CDR2 YSLEER. CDR3 loop: CASSQGLLNTGELFF. The CDR3 nucleotides are TGCGCCAGCAGCCAAGGGTTACTTAACACCGGGGAGCTGTTTTTT.

This clonotype was found a few times. V and J are TRBV29-1 and TRBJ2-7; 11 nucleotides align to TRBD2. V shed 8 bases and J 4 bases; nucleotides not matched to a gene: 10. The CDR3 is 14 residues long. Germline-derived CDR1 and CDR2 are SQVTM and ANQGSEA. CDR3 in DNA: TGCAGCATCCACACCGGGACTAGCGGATACGAGCAGTACTTC. This translates into CSIHTGTSGYEQYF.

This clonotype has a count of ten or more. V and J are TRBV7-9 and TRBJ2-4; the D gene is possibly TRBD1 (5 bases). Germline V gives CDR1 SEHNR, CDR2 FQNEAQ (reference sequence). V lost 5 bases to trimming and J lost 2 bases, with 19 bases between them. The CDR3 covers 17 residues. The CDR3 sequence is CASSPLGKGLPKNIQYF. In DNA, the CDR3 is TGTGCCAGCAGCCCCCTGGGGAAGGGGCTTCCCAAAAACATTCAGTACTTC.

This clonotype turned up a few times. The chain uses TRBV10-2 and TRBJ1-1; D is undetermined. Per the germline V gene, CDR1 is WSHSY and CDR2 is SAAADI. This CDR3 has 13 amino acids. Trimming removed 4 bases at V and 1 base at J, with 7 bases between. The chain's CDR3 is CASSGPRNTEAFF. DNA of the CDR3: TGCGCCAGCAGTGGTCCCAGGAACACTGAAGCTTTCTTT.

This clonotype was detected only a few times. This chain links TRBV6-2 or TRBV6-3 with TRBJ2-1, with D unresolved. The ends were cut back, 0 bases at V and 5 bases at J, with 5 bases in the middle. CDR1 MNHEY and CDR2 SVGEGT come from the germline V gene. This CDR3 contains 13 residues. The CDR3 here is CASSYSRNNEQFF. Written as DNA, the CDR3 is TGTGCCAGCAGTTACTCGAGGAACAATGAGCAGTTCTTC.

This chain joins TRBV4-3 and TRBJ2-4, with 7 bases identical to TRBD1. The germline V gene has CDR1 LGHNA and CDR2 YSLEER. The CDR3 spans 16 residues. The ends lost 3 bases at V and 0 bases at J; junction bases unmatched: 5. The CDR3 is CASSQDRFLAKNIQYF. For the CDR3, the DNA is TGCGCCAGCAGCCAGGACAGGTTTCTAGCCAAAAACATTCAGTACTTC.

This clonotype was counted only a few times. This sequence joins TRBV11-3 and TRBJ2-1; D is undetermined. With 2 bases removed from V and 9 bases from J, the gap between germline ends came to 8 bases. This CDR3 is built from 12 residues. The V gene's germline CDR1 is SGHNT and CDR2 YENEEA. CDR3 region: CASSLMSREQFF. As DNA, the CDR3 is TGTGCCAGCAGCTTAATGTCCCGTGAGCAGTTCTTC.

The chain is built from TRBV9 and TRBJ1-1, with 7 bases lining up with TRBD1. In germline, CDR1 is SGDLS, CDR2 YYNGEE. J lost 0 bases, V lost 0 bases, and 17 bases had no gene match. The CDR3 sequence is 20 residues long. The CDR3 region is CASSVEDWEAGGALNTEAFF. The CDR3 DNA reads as TGTGCCAGCAGCGTAGAGGATTGGGAGGCAGGGGGGGCCCTGAACACTGAAGCTTTCTTT.

The CDR3 is CASSSPGNEQYF. The DNA for the CDR3 is TGTGCCAGCAGTTCACCAGGGAACGAGCAGTACTTC. The rearrangement links TRBV27 to TRBJ2-7; a possible D gene is TRBD1 (5 bases). Trimming took off 4 bases at V and 5 bases at J, with 9 bases between the two ends. CDR3 length: 12 amino acids. Germline loops: CDR1 MNHEY, CDR2 SMNVEV (reference sequence).

This clonotype was seen a few times. The V call is TRBV20-1, the J call TRBJ2-1; D is ambiguous. Germline V gene data show CDR1 as DFQATT and CDR2 as SNEGSKA (reference sequence). Trimming took off 4 bases at V and 8 bases at J, with 6 bases between the two ends. The CDR3 loop spans 10 amino acids. This CDR3 reads CSAIGHEQFF. CDR3 sequence (DNA): TGCAGTGCTATAGGTCATGAGCAGTTCTTC.

The gene calls are TRBV14 and TRBJ2-5; tentatively, D is TRBD1 or TRBD2 (5 bases each). CDR3 length equals 15 residues. Trimming shortened V by 1 base and J by 5 bases, and 14 bases separated the two germline ends. Germline CDR1 SGHDN, CDR2 FVKESK. CDR3: CASSQGLGDEETQYF. The DNA of the CDR3 is TGTGCCAGCAGCCAAGGGTTGGGGGATGAGGAGACCCAGTACTTC.

This clonotype was seen a handful of times. The chain joins TRBV7-9 to TRBJ2-7; unclear D gene. Germline V gene sequence: CDR1 SEHNR, CDR2 FQNEAQ (reference sequence). The CDR3 consists of 12 residues. The V and J ends lost 5 bases and 8 bases respectively, with 13 bases between them. CDR3 in amino acids: CASSPPGPKQYV. The DNA for the CDR3 is TGTGCCAGCAGCCCGCCGGGCCCAAAGCAGTACGTC.

This clonotype was found a few times. The chain joins TRBV5-6 to TRBJ2-1; D is undetermined. This CDR3 spans 15 amino acids. The ends were cut back, 0 bases at V and 6 bases at J, with 13 bases in the middle. Germline loops: CDR1 SGHDT, CDR2 YYEEEE. The CDR3 is CASSLAVGPGNEQFF. CDR3 sequence (DNA): TGTGCCAGCAGCTTGGCCGTCGGGCCCGGCAATGAGCAGTTCTTC.

This clonotype occurred many times. V usage is TRBV6-1 and J usage is TRBJ2-4; TRBD1 aligns across 12 bases. Germline V gene sequence: CDR1 MNHNS, CDR2 SASEGT. The CDR3 is made up of 16 amino acids. Unmatched junction bases numbered 5, after V lost 0 bases and J lost 8 bases. In DNA, the CDR3 is TGTGCCAGCAGTGAAGCGCAGGGGACAGGGGGCGACATTCAGTACTTC. Protein: CASSEAQGTGGDIQYF.

There are a few counts of this clonotype. J is TRBJ2-1 and V is TRBV20-1; D is perhaps TRBD1 (6 bases). The V and J ends lost 6 bases and 8 bases respectively, with 17 bases between them. The CDR3 spans 13 residues. From germline, CDR1 is DFQATT and CDR2 SNEGSKA (reference sequence). CDR3 protein: CSAPGDILYEQFF. For the CDR3, the DNA is TGCAGTGCCCCTGGGGACATTCTCTATGAGCAGTTCTTC.

This clonotype came up many times. The chain employs TRBV4-1 and TRBJ2-1; D possibly corresponds to TRBD2 (5 bases). This CDR3 has 13 amino acids. Trimming left V 4 bases short and J 6 bases short, with 10 bases between. The germline V gene has CDR1 MGHRA and CDR2 YSYEKL. CDR3 DNA: TGCGCCAGCAGCCGGCTGACTACCAATGAGCAGTTCTTC. The encoded protein is CASSRLTTNEQFF.

The sample holds many counts of this clonotype. The chain couples TRBV27 to TRBJ2-6; D is undetermined. This CDR3 spans 12 amino acids. Trimming removed 6 bases at V and 0 bases at J, with 0 bases between. From germline, CDR1 is MNHEY and CDR2 SMNVEV (reference sequence). In DNA form, the CDR3 reads TGTGCCAGCAGCTCTGGGGCCAACGTCCTGACTTTC. Its translation: CASSSGANVLTF.

This chain joins TRBV7-2 and TRBJ2-3, with a weak D call TRBD2 (5 bases). The CDR3 is 16 amino acids. Trimming removed 5 bases at V and 2 bases at J, with 17 bases between. Germline assignment: CDR1 SGHTA and CDR2 FQGNSA. The CDR3 spells CASSPARTRATDTQYF. CDR3 nucleotide sequence: TGTGCCAGCAGCCCAGCGAGAACTAGGGCCACAGATACGCAGTATTTT.

The rearrangement links TRBV7-6 to TRBJ2-7, with 7 positions matching TRBD1. V shed 0 bases and J 3 bases; nucleotides not matched to a gene: 2. The CDR3 loop spans 14 amino acids. The V gene's germline CDR1 is SGHVS and CDR2 FNYEAQ. This chain's CDR3 is CASSLAGGRYEQYF. In DNA, the CDR3 is TGTGCCAGCAGCTTAGCAGGGGGCCGCTACGAGCAGTACTTC.

A few counts support this clonotype. V is TRBV12-3 or TRBV12-4 and J is TRBJ2-3; 14 bases line up with TRBD2. CDR3 length equals 17 residues. J lost 4 bases, V lost 6 bases, and 9 bases had no gene match. CDR3 sequence (DNA): TGTGCCAGCAGCCCGACGACTAGCGGGGGGGCTTCAGATACGCAGTATTTT. This gives the protein CASSPTTSGGASDTQYF.